This TCR beta chain was recorded in a study of response to subunit inactivated influenza vaccine (dated by TCRdb to 2017 to 2018). Concerning the study at large: To follow how T cells responded to a trivalent subunit inactivated influenza vaccine, the researchers relied on deep quantitative profiling of the T cell receptor repertoire.

This clonotype was seen ten or more times. Its antigen is currently not known. Within one base of it there is no much larger clone, and no base qualities were kept. The library was made by RT-PCR. Sequencing relied on an Illumina HiSeq 2500. In TCRdb, the public reads were trimmed at Q25 with fastp and aligned with MiXCR, with productive beta chains retained. Identical CDR3 proteins give one entry, which carries the most common genes and DNA. The sample table records hundreds of thousands of distinct CDR3 sequences; 12% of these occur just once. The ten most abundant clones make up 10% of the sample. V loses 6 bases at its end and J loses 0 bases; junction bases beyond the gene matches: 6. From cysteine to phenylalanine, the CDR3 is 15 amino acids long. Only the CDR3 DNA stays, 45 bases, in frame from base 1. Based on the germline V gene, the CDR1 and CDR2 sequences are MNHNS and SASEGT. Overall study outcomes, separate from this receptor: It was suggested by the authors that each seasonal influenza vaccination may recruit only a limited number of new T cells.

The source was PBMCs from blood, collected on the day of vaccination. This clonotype originated in a man aged 45-65 years who received an inactivated influenza vaccine. Donor details come from another sample of the same person, matched by shared clones. The chain employs TRBV6-1 and TRBJ2-7, and TRBD1 matches 9 of the central bases. The nucleotides read TGTGCCAGCAGGGGAGGACAGGGGAGCTCCTACGAGCAGTACTTC. Its coded protein is CASRGGQGSSYEQYF.